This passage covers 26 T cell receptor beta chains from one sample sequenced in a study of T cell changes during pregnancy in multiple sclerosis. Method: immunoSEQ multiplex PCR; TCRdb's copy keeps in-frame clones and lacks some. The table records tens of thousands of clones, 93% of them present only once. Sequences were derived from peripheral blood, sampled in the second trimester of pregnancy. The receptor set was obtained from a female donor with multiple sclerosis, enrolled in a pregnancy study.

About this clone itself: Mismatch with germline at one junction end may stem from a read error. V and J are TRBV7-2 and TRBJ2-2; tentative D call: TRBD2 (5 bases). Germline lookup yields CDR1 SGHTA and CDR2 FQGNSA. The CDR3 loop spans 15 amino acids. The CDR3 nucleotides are TGCGCCAGCAGCCAATATGAGGGAAGCACCGGGGAGCTGTTTTTT. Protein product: CASSQYEGSTGELFF.

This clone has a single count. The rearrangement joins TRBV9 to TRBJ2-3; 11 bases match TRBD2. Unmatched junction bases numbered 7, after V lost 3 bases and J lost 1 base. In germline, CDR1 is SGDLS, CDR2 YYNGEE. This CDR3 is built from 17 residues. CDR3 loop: CASSDGTSGKRTDTQYF. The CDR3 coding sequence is TGTGCCAGCAGCGATGGGACTAGCGGAAAACGCACAGATACGCAGTATTTT.

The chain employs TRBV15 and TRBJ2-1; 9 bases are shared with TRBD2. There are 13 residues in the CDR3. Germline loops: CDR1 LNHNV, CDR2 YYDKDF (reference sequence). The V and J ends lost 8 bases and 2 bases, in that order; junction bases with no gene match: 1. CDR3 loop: CATSSGAYNEQFF. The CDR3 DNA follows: TGTGCCACCTCTAGCGGGGCCTACAATGAGCAGTTCTTC.

The CDR3 reads CASSFEGVADTQYF. The CDR3 DNA reads TGCGCCAGCAGCTTCGAGGGAGTGGCAGATACGCAGTATTTT. This rearrangement joins TRBV5-1 to TRBJ2-3; the D gene is possibly TRBD2 (5 bases). From germline, CDR1 is SGHRS and CDR2 YFSETQ. The CDR3 is made up of 14 amino acids. Trimming removed 2 bases at V and 4 bases at J, with 11 bases between.

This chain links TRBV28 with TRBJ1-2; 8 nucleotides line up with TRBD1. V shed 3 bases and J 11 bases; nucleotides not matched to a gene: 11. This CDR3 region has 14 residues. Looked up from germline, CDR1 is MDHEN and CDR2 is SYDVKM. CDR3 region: CASSFPGTGLSYTF. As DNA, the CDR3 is TGTGCCAGCAGTTTCCCCGGGACAGGTCTTTCTTACACCTTC.

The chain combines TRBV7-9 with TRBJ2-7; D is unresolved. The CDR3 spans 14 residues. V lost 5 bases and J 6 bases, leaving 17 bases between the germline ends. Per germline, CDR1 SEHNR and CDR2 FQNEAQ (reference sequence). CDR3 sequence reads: CASSASLGQLEQYF. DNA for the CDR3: TGTGCCAGCAGCGCAAGCCTGGGCCAGCTCGAGCAGTACTTC.

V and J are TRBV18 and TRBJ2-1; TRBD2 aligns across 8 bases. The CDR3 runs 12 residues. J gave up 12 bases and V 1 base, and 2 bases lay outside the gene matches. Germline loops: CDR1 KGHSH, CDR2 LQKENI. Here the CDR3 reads CASSPLAGWQFF. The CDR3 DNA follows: TGTGCCAGCTCACCACTAGCGGGGTGGCAGTTCTTC.

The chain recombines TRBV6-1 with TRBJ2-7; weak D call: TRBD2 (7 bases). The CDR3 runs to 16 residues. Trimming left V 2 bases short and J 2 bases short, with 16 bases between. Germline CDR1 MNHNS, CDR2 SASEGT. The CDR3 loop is CASSERGALIPYEQYF. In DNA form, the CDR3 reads TGTGCCAGCAGTGAACGGGGGGCCCTTATCCCCTACGAGCAGTACTTC.

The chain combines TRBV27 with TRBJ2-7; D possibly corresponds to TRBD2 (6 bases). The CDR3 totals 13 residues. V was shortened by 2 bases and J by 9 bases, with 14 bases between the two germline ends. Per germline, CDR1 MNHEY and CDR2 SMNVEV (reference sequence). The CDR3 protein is CASSLHGTLVQYF. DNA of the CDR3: TGTGCCAGCAGTTTACACGGGACTCTGGTGCAGTACTTC.

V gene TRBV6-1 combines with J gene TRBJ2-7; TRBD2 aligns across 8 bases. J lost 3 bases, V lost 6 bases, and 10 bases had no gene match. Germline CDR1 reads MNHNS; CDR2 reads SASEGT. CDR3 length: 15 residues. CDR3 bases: TGTGCCAGCAGCTCTAGCGGGTTGTTTGTCTACGAGCAGTACTTC. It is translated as CASSSSGLFVYEQYF.

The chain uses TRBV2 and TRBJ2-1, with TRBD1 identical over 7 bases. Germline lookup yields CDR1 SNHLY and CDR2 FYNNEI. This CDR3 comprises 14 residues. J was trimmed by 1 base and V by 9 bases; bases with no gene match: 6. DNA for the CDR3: TGTGCCAGAGGACAGGCTGGGTCCTACAATGAGCAGTTCTTC. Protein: CARGQAGSYNEQFF.

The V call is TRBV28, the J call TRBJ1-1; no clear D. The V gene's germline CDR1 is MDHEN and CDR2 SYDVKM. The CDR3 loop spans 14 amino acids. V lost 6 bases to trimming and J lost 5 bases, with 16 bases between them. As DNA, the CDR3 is TGTGCCAGCAGCGGGTCCCCGGTAAATACTGAAGCTTTCTTT. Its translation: CASSGSPVNTEAFF.

CDR3 in amino acids: CASSPNGIQGRTEAFF. The CDR3 DNA reads as TGTGCCAGCTCACCTAACGGAATACAGGGCCGGACTGAAGCTTTCTTT. The V and J genes are TRBV18 and TRBJ1-1, with D perhaps matching TRBD1 (6 bases). Trimming shortened V by 3 bases and J by 5 bases, and 19 bases separated the two germline ends. This CDR3 is built from 16 residues. Germline lookup yields CDR1 KGHSH and CDR2 LQKENI.

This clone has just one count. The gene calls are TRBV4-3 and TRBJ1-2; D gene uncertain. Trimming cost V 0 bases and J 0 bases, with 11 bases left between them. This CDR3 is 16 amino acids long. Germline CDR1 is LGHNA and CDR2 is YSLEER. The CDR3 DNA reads TGCGCCAGCAGCCAAGATCTTGGGCAATCTAACTATGGCTACACCTTC. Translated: CASSQDLGQSNYGYTF.

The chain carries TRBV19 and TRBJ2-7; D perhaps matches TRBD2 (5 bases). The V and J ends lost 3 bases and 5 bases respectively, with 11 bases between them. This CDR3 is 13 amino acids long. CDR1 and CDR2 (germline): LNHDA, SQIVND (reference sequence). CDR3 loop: CASSIFPRDEQYF. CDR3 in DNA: TGTGCCAGTAGTATCTTCCCGAGGGACGAGCAGTACTTC.

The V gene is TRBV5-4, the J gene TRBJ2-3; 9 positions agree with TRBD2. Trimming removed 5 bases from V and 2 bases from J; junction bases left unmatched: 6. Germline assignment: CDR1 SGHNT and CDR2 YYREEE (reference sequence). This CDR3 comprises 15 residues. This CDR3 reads CASRFAGGPTDTQYF. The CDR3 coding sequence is TGTGCCAGCAGGTTCGCGGGAGGGCCCACAGATACGCAGTATTTT.

CDR3 nucleotides: TGTGCCTACAAACCAGGCCCTTACGCCGGGGAGCTGTTTTTT. Amino acid sequence: CAYKPGPYAGELFF. The V call is TRBV7-2, the J call TRBJ2-2; D not resolved. The V end was cut by 11 bases, the J end by 6 bases, with 19 bases between. Germline lookup yields CDR1 SGHTA and CDR2 FQGNSA. CDR3 length equals 14 residues.

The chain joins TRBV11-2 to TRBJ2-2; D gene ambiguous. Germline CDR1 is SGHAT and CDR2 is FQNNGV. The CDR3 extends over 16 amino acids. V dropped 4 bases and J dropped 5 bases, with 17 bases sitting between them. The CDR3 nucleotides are TGTGCCAGCAGCTCTAGAAACCTCCCCGGGACCGGGGAGCTGTTTTTT. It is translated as CASSSRNLPGTGELFF.

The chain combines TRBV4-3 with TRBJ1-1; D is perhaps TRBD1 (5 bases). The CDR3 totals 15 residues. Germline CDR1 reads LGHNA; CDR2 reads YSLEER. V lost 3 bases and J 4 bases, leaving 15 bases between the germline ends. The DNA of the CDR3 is TGCGCCAGCAGCCAGAGATTGGACACATTCACTGAAGCTTTCTTT. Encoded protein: CASSQRLDTFTEAFF.

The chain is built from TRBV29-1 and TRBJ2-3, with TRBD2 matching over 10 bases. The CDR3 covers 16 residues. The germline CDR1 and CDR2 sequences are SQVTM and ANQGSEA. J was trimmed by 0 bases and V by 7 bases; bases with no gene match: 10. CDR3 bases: TGCAGCGGTATTCTCCTGACTAGCGGGAGCACAGATACGCAGTATTTT. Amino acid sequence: CSGILLTSGSTDTQYF.

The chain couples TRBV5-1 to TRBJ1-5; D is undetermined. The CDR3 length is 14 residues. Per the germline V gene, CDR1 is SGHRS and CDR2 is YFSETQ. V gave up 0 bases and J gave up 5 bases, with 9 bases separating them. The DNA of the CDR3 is TGCGCCAGCAGCTTGGAGCCAACGGATCAGCCCCAGCATTTT. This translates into CASSLEPTDQPQHF.

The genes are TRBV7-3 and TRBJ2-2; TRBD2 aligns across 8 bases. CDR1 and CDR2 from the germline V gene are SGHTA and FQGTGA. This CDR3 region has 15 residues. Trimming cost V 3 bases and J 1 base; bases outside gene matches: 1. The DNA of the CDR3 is TGTGCCAGCAGCTTTAGCGGGATGAACACCGGGGAGCTGTTTTTT. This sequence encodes CASSFSGMNTGELFF. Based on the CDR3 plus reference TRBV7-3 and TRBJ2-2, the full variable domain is GAGVSQTPSNKVTEKGKYVELRCDPISGHTALYWYRQSLGQGPEFLIYFQGTGAADDSGLPNDRFFAVRPEGSVSTLKIQRTERGDSAVYLCASSFSGMNTGELFFGEGSRLTVL.

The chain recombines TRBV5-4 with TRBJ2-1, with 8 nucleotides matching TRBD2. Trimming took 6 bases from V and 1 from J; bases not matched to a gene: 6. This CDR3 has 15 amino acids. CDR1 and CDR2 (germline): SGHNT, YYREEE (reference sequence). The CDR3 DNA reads TGTGCCAGCACCCGGGAGGGCCCATCCTACAATGAGCAGTTCTTC. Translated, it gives CASTREGPSYNEQFF.

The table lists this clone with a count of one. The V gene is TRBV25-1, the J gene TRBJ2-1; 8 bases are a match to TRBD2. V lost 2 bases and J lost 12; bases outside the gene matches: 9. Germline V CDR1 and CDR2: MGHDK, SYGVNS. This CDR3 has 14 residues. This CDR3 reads CASSERGGREPQFF. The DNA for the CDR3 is TGTGCCAGCAGTGAACGGGGGGGGCGGGAGCCGCAGTTCTTC.

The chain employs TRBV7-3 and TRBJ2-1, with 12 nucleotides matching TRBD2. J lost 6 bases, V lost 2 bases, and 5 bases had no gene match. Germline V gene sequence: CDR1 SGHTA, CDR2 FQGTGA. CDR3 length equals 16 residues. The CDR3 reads CASSLFGTSGPNEQFF. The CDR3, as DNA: TGTGCCAGCAGCTTATTCGGGACTAGCGGGCCCAATGAGCAGTTCTTC.

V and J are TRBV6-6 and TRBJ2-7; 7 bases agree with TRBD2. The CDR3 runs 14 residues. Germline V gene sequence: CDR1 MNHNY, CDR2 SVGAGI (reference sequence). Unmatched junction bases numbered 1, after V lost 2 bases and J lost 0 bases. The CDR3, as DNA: TGTGCCAGCAGTTACACTAGCGTCTCCTACGAGCAGTACTTC. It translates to CASSYTSVSYEQYF.